This T cell receptor (beta chain) stems from a study of CD4 T cells in relation to SARS-CoV-2 and coronaviruses. Study-wide background: PBMCs were cultured with antigen for nine to eleven days before TCR beta sequencing. Shared crossreactive spike epitopes were mapped to their HLA restriction. The negative reference was HIV-1 Nef peptide pool or peptide-free culture.

The unexposed donors gave CD4+ T cells in about 2010-2019, prior to COVID-19. CD4+ T cells were isolated from the cells after 10 days of culture. Unexposed-donor CD4+ T cells were probed with SARS-CoV-2 S/N and four cold-coronavirus spikes, cells permitting. From germline, CDR1 is MNHEY and CDR2 SMNVEV (reference sequence). This CDR3 is 15 amino acids long. V gave up 7 bases and J gave up 0 bases, with 16 bases separating them. Points on this clone: What it recognizes is unknown.

Generated by immunoSEQ multiplex PCR, the TCRdb table keeps only in-frame clones and is missing some. The sample comprises 18,000 or so clones, around 73% of which are singletons, and approximately 19% rests with the top ten. The sequence was obtained from a human donor in good health. Material: CD4+ T cells from PBMCs, cultured in vitro. The chain employs TRBV27 and TRBJ2-7; D not certain. As DNA, the CDR3 is TGTGCCAGCAACCCCGGTGGGTTTAGCTCCTACGAGCAGTACTTC. It is translated as CASNPGGFSSYEQYF.